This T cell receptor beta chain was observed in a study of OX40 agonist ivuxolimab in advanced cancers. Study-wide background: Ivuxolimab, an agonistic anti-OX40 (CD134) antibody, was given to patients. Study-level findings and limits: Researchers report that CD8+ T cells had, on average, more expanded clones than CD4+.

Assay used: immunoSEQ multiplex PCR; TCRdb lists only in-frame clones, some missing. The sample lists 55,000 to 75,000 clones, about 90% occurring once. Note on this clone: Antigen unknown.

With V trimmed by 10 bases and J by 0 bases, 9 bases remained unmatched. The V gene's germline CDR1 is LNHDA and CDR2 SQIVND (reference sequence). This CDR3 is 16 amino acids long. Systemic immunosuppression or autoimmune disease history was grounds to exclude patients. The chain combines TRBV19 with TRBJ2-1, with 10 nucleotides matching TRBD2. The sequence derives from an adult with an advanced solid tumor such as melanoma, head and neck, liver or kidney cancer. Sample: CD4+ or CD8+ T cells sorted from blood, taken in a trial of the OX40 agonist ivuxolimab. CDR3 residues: CATGLAAYSSYNEQFF. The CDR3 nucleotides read TGTGCCACTGGACTAGCGGCTTACAGCTCCTACAATGAGCAGTTCTTC.